This TCR beta chain was sequenced for a study of OX40 agonist ivuxolimab in advanced cancers. Study in general: Among those treated, three patients had partial responses, one with hepatocellular carcinoma and two with cutaneous melanoma.

This clone was seen only once. Its antigen is unidentified. Findings and limits, study-wide: In the 0.1-3.0 mg/kg groups, partial responders showed among the lowest expansion.

Generated by immunoSEQ multiplex PCR, the TCRdb table keeps only in-frame clones and is missing some. Of some 99,000 clones listed, approximately 90% are singletons. The CDR3 covers 14 residues. Germline V CDR1 and CDR2: LNHDA, SQIVND (reference sequence). Trimming took 7 bases from V and 2 from J, leaving 12 bases between them. The source is an adult with an advanced solid tumor such as melanoma, head and neck, liver or kidney cancer. The sample was CD4+ or CD8+ T cells sorted from blood, taken in a trial of the OX40 agonist ivuxolimab. The J gene is TRBJ2-1, the V gene TRBV19; D gene unclear. The CDR3 DNA is TGTGCCAGTAAGACTGTATCGACCTACAATGAGCAGTTCTTC. Residues: CASKTVSTYNEQFF.